The rows below give T cell receptor beta chains drawn from one sample of a study of cytomegalovirus exposure and HLA in healthy donors. Assay used: immunoSEQ multiplex PCR; TCRdb lists only in-frame clones, some missing. The data contain some 61,000 clones, approximately 97% of them singletons. Sequencing was done on a sample of PBMCs. Receptors originate from a young woman in good health and CMV-seropositive. The CDR3 runs from the conserved cysteine through the conserved F or W. D genes are given only for firm matches. For some rows the clone size is stated as once, few or many, or as a class when expanded; others skip it.

TRBD2	TRBV19	TRBJ2-2	once	CASSPGTSVELFF	TGTGCCAGTAGTCCCGGGACTAGCGTTGAGCTGTTTTTT
TRBD2	TRBV29-1	TRBJ2-7	once	CSVNSKGLVGYEQYF	TGCAGCGTGAACTCTAAAGGACTAGTTGGGTACGAGCAGTACTTC
TRBD2	TRBV2	TRBJ2-7	NA	CASSEGLAGETSYEQYF	TGTGCCAGCAGTGAGGGACTAGCGGGAGAAACTTCCTACGAGCAGTACTTC
NA	TRBV28	TRBJ1-5	once	CASSHTGTGNQPQHF	TGTGCCAGCAGTCACACAGGGACGGGCAATCAGCCCCAGCATTTT
NA	TRBV5-4	TRBJ1-1	NA	CASSFELKTGSEAFF	TGTGCCAGCAGCTTCGAACTTAAAACGGGTTCTGAAGCTTTCTTT
NA	TRBV4-1	TRBJ2-7	NA	CASSQAPQGKAYEQYF	TGCGCCAGCAGCCAAGCCCCCCAGGGGAAAGCCTACGAGCAGTACTTC
TRBD1	TRBV29-1	TRBJ1-1	NA	CSHRDRGVGNTEAFF	TGCAGCCACCGGGACAGGGGGGTTGGGAACACTGAAGCTTTCTTT
TRBD1	TRBV27	TRBJ2-7	NA	CASSVRGGSDRGSAYEQYF	TGTGCCAGCAGTGTTCGGGGCGGGTCGGACAGGGGAAGCGCCTACGAGCAGTACTTC
TRBD1	TRBV5-6	TRBJ2-1	NA	CASSLGGGEQFF	TGTGCCAGCAGCTTGGGAGGGGGCGAGCAGTTCTTC
TRBD2	TRBV7-6	TRBJ2-1	NA	CASSLAGLAGVNNEQFF	TGTGCCAGCAGCTTAGCCGGACTAGCGGGAGTCAACAATGAGCAGTTCTTC
TRBD1	TRBV29-1	TRBJ1-1	NA	CSVWTGGYYKNTEAFF	TGCAGCGTCTGGACAGGGGGCTACTATAAGAACACTGAAGCTTTCTTT
TRBD2	TRBV5-1	TRBJ2-7	NA	CASSSGLAGVYEQYF	TGCGCCAGCAGCTCCGGACTAGCGGGAGTTTACGAGCAGTACTTC
NA	TRBV5-5	TRBJ1-2	NA	CASSLDRPDTF	TGTGCCAGCAGCTTGGACCGTCCGGACACCTTC
NA	TRBV10-3	TRBJ1-5	NA	CAIRQNSNQPQHF	TGTGCCATCAGACAGAATAGCAATCAGCCCCAGCATTTT
NA	TRBV7-6	TRBJ2-1	NA	CASSRPRVVERAYNEQFF	TGTGCCAGCAGCCGACCCCGCGTGGTCGAGCGGGCTTACAATGAGCAGTTCTTC
NA	TRBV6-5	TRBJ2-2	NA	CASSSRGLNTGELFF	TGTGCCAGCAGTTCCCGTGGGCTCAACACCGGGGAGCTGTTTTTT
NA	TRBV6-5	TRBJ1-2	NA	CASRPGSWRGYTF	TGTGCCAGCAGGCCGGGGTCCTGGAGGGGCTACACCTTC
TRBD2	TRBV6-4	TRBJ2-1	NA	CASSQLAGVRGEQFF	TGTGCCAGCAGCCAACTAGCGGGAGTGAGGGGTGAGCAGTTCTTC
TRBD2	TRBV19	TRBJ2-4	NA	CAARAGVGAKNIQYF	TGTGCCGCTAGAGCGGGGGTAGGGGCCAAAAACATTCAGTACTTC
TRBD2	TRBV4-2	TRBJ2-7	once	CASSQDRGRVIYEQYF	TGTGCCAGCAGCCAAGATCGCGGGAGGGTTATCTACGAGCAGTACTTC
NA	TRBV7-8	TRBJ2-7	few	CASSKTTDPTYEQYF	TGTGCCAGCAGCAAGACGACAGATCCTACCTACGAGCAGTACTTC
NA	TRBV6-5	TRBJ1-2	NA	CASSYIGEIDGYTF	TGTGCCAGCAGTTACATCGGAGAAATCGATGGCTACACCTTC
NA	TRBV6-1	TRBJ1-1	NA	CASSEPWEATEAFF	TGTGCCAGCAGTGAGCCATGGGAGGCGACTGAAGCTTTCTTT
NA	TRBV7-9	TRBJ1-1	NA	CASGRQAAAMNTEAFF	TGTGCCAGCGGTCGGCAGGCCGCTGCGATGAACACTGAAGCTTTCTTT
TRBD1	TRBV11-3	TRBJ1-1	NA	CASSLVPGGRAFF	TGTGCCAGCAGCTTAGTACCAGGGGGCCGAGCTTTCTTT
TRBD2	TRBV6-6	TRBJ2-1	NA	CASRRRTSGYNEQFF	TGTGCCAGCAGGAGACGGACTAGCGGCTACAATGAGCAGTTCTTC
NA	TRBV20-1	TRBJ2-7	NA	CSVQAVYEQYF	TGCAGTGTGCAAGCGGTCTACGAGCAGTACTTC
TRBD2	TRBV27	TRBJ2-5	NA	CASSFDGKGLAGVETQYF	TGTGCCAGCAGTTTTGACGGGAAGGGACTAGCGGGAGTTGAGACCCAGTACTTC
TRBD2	TRBV10-3	TRBJ2-5	NA	CAIGGVTAEETQYF	TGTGCCATCGGGGGGGTTACGGCGGAAGAGACCCAGTACTTC
TRBD1	TRBV28	TRBJ1-5	NA	CASSLPDRDLPQHF	TGTGCCAGCAGTTTACCGGACAGGGATTTACCCCAGCATTTT
TRBD2	TRBV5-4	TRBJ2-7	NA	CASSSTSGGDYEQYF	TGTGCCAGCAGCTCGACTAGCGGGGGGGACTACGAGCAGTACTTC
TRBD2	TRBV28	TRBJ2-4	NA	CASSQGLAGGLALQYF	TGTGCCAGCAGTCAGGGACTAGCGGGAGGGCTGGCACTACAGTACTTC
NA	TRBV10-3	TRBJ2-4	NA	CAIREEIAKNIQYF	TGTGCCATCAGAGAGGAGATAGCCAAAAACATTCAGTACTTC
NA	TRBV4-1	TRBJ2-7	NA	CASSQSMGGYEQYF	TGCGCCAGCAGCCAATCAATGGGGGGCTACGAGCAGTACTTC
TRBD1	TRBV7-8	TRBJ2-7	once	CASSLRDSSYEQYF	TGTGCCAGCAGCTTAAGGGACAGCTCCTACGAGCAGTACTTC
TRBD2	TRBV6-1	TRBJ2-3	NA	CASSRLAGSVDTQYF	TGTGCCAGCAGTCGTCTAGCGGGATCTGTAGATACGCAGTATTTT
TRBD2	TRBV19	TRBJ2-1	once	CASSIGGLAMGRDEQFF	TGTGCCAGTAGTATAGGTGGACTAGCTATGGGTCGGGATGAGCAGTTCTTC
NA	TRBV27	TRBJ2-7	NA	CASSFLSYEQYF	TGTGCCAGCAGTTTCCTCTCCTACGAGCAGTACTTC
NA	TRBV28	TRBJ2-2	NA	CASSSTENPNTGELFF	TGTGCCAGCAGTTCAACAGAGAACCCGAACACCGGGGAGCTGTTTTTT
TRBD1	TRBV29-1	TRBJ2-5	NA	CSVEEVGQGRGPQYF	TGCAGCGTTGAAGAAGTAGGACAGGGACGGGGGCCCCAGTACTTC